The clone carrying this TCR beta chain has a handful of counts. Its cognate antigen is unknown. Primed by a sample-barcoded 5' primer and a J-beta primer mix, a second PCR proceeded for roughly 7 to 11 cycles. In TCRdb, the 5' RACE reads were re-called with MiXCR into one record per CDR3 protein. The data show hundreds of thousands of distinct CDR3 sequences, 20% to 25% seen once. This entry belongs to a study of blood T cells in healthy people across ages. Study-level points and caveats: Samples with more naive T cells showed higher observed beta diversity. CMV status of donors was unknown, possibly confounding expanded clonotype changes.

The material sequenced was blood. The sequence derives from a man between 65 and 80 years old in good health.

The CDR3 bases are TGTGCCAGCACCCAGGGGTTCCTTGGGGAGCAGTTCTTC. It translates to CASTQGFLGEQFF. The chain carries TRBV12-3 or TRBV12-4 and TRBJ2-1; D perhaps matches TRBD1 (6 bases). V was clipped by 7 bases and J by 10 bases, with 17 bases between them. This CDR3 is built from 13 residues.